This T cell receptor beta chain stems from a study of T-cell memory formation after mild COVID-19. Study results and caveats: Day 15 to 85 contractors were CD4/CD8 balanced; later expanders leaned CD4+.

As regards this clonotype: The target antigen is unknown.

Amplification by 5'RACE using constant-segment primers produced TCR alpha and TCR beta cDNA libraries that carried sample barcodes and UMIs. TCRdb processed the 5' RACE reads anew with MiXCR; each CDR3 protein has one entry. The data show 300,000 to 400,000 distinct CDR3 sequences, with approximately 27% seen just once and roughly 13% held by the top ten. Looked up from germline, CDR1 is KGHDR and CDR2 is SFDVKD. CDR3 length: 15 amino acids. The germline V and J ends were trimmed by 6 bases and 1 base, with 13 bases remaining between them. The sequenced material came from PBMCs or a T cell subset sorted from them (not recorded which). The receptor was isolated from an adult woman who had mild COVID-19 (a few samples of this study predate the infection). Cell type and time point are not known. The genes are TRBV24-1 and TRBJ2-3, with D maybe TRBD2 (6 bases). DNA for the CDR3: TGTGCCACCAGTTCCGGGGCTAGCGGCACAGATACGCAGTATTTT. The encoded protein is CATSSGASGTDTQYF.